The T cell receptor (beta chain) under discussion was sequenced for a study of cytomegalovirus exposure and HLA in healthy donors. Study-level points and caveats: Reports described diagnosis of cytomegalovirus status by the classifier as highly specific and sensitive. Reportedly, HLA-A and HLA-B alleles of most subjects were accurately predicted from TCR beta.

Germline V CDR1 and CDR2: SGHTA, FQGNSA. CDR3 length: 15 amino acids. V was clipped by 2 bases and J by 2 bases, with 10 bases between them. The primer mix had 60 Vbeta and 13 Jbeta primers. TCRdb's copy holds only in-frame clones and misses some; the assay was immunoSEQ multiplex PCR. The repertoire table contains about 140,000 clones. A word on this clone: Its target is not known.

The receptor was isolated from a woman younger than 30 in good health and CMV-seronegative. The chain joins TRBV7-2 to TRBJ1-3; D is uncertain. Sequencing used PBMCs. CDR3 amino acids: CASSLKTFAGNTIYF. The CDR3 nucleotides are TGTGCCAGCAGCTTAAAAACATTCGCTGGAAACACCATATATTTT.